This T cell receptor (beta chain) was recovered during a study of blood T cell repertoires in COVID-19. Across the study: Acute and convalescent COVID-19 specimens originated in the United States, Italy and Spain. Sources were T cells, B-cell-depleted T cells, or PBMCs; the material itself was cDNA or gDNA.

Under the authors' procedure: Counts of nucleated cells, estimated from reference gene primer amplification, were obtained. Sequenced by immunoSEQ multiplex PCR; TCRdb stores in-frame clones only, minus some. The DNA gave D and trimming, while V, J and clone size come from that table. The sample contains some 93,000 clones, roughly 86% of which appear only once. The germline gives CDR1 MNHEY, CDR2 SMNVEV (reference sequence). Trimming took off 5 bases at V and 1 base at J, with 9 bases between the two ends. CDR3 length: 13 residues. V and J are TRBV27 and TRBJ2-7; D remains ambiguous. The sequence came from a man aged 45-65 years with acute or convalescent COVID-19. The sequencing sample was made of peripheral blood. The CDR3 DNA follows: TGTGCCAGCAGTCCCGGGTCTTCCTACGAGCAGTACTTC. Translation gives CASSPGSSYEQYF.